This T cell receptor (beta chain) was identified during a study of OX40 agonist ivuxolimab in advanced cancers. Study in general: With a range of roughly 20 to 80, age averaged about 58 years, and 65% to 90% were male.

Study outcomes and limitations: Relative to CD4+, CD8+ T cells held more expanded clones on average. Normalized T-cell clonal expansion was also low in some nonresponders. Not determined was the antigen specificity of the expanded peripheral T cells.

As to this clone: Antigen specificity is unknown.

Some clones are missing from TCRdb's copy, which holds only in-frame ones; the method was immunoSEQ multiplex PCR. The table shows roughly 38,000 clones, with approximately 79% occurring only once. The source is an adult with an advanced solid tumor such as melanoma, head and neck, liver or kidney cancer. This specimen was CD4+ or CD8+ T cells sorted from blood, taken in a trial of the OX40 agonist ivuxolimab.

The CDR3 loop is CASSAREDQPQHF. CDR3 DNA sequence: TGTGCCAGCAGTGCCAGGGAGGATCAGCCCCAGCATTTT. J is TRBJ1-5 and V is TRBV6-1; D may be TRBD1 (5 bases). Germline CDR1 MNHNS, CDR2 SASEGT. This CDR3 is built from 13 residues. Trimming took 4 bases from V and 5 from J, leaving 9 bases between them.